The next 14 T cell receptor beta chains were all read from a single sample in a study of T cell responses to AZD1222 COVID-19 vaccine. Profiled with immunoSEQ multiplex PCR; TCRdb holds only in-frame clones, not every one. The sample gives about 210,000 clones, approximately 92% of which show up once; approximately 1.4% is in the top ten. The material sequenced was peripheral blood, taken on day 0 of AZD1222 vaccination. Receptors were obtained from an adult in good health.

The chain links TRBV5-5 to TRBJ1-2; D uncertain. Germline V gene lookup returns CDR1 SGHKS and CDR2 YYEKEE (reference sequence). Trimming cost V 0 bases and J 4 bases, with 10 bases left between them. CDR3 length: 14 residues. This chain's CDR3 is CASSLVRETYGYTF. In DNA, the CDR3 is TGTGCCAGCAGCTTGGTTAGGGAGACCTATGGCTACACCTTC.

The genes are TRBV6-4 and TRBJ1-2; the D gene is possibly TRBD1 (5 bases). The CDR3 extends over 13 amino acids. Trimming stripped 7 bases from V and 4 bases from J, with 13 bases between. Per the germline V gene, CDR1 is MRHNA and CDR2 is SNTAGT. This CDR3 is CASINGGGYGYTF. The CDR3 DNA reads as TGTGCCAGCATCAACGGGGGGGGCTATGGCTACACCTTC.

This chain links TRBV6-2 or TRBV6-3 with TRBJ1-1; 9 positions match TRBD1. J was trimmed by 12 bases and V by 2 bases; bases with no gene match: 4. This CDR3 region has 12 residues. Per the germline V gene, CDR1 is MNHEY and CDR2 is SVGEGT. CDR3 sequence (DNA): TGTGCCAGCAGTTACCCGGACAGGGGAACTTTCTTT. Encoded protein: CASSYPDRGTFF.

The chain's CDR3 is CASSFLAYGIISTDTQYF. CDR3 DNA: TGTGCCAGCAGCTTTCTAGCGTACGGAATCATTAGCACAGATACGCAGTATTTT. The chain uses TRBV7-2 and TRBJ2-3, with TRBD2 as a possible D gene (6 bases). Germline CDR1 SGHTA, CDR2 FQGNSA. The length of the CDR3 is 18 residues. V dropped 3 bases and J dropped 0 bases, with 19 bases sitting between them. Drawing the rest from reference TRBV7-2 and TRBJ2-3, the complete variable domain is GAGVSQSPSNKVTEKGKDVELRCDPISGHTALYWYRQSLGQGLEFLIYFQGNSAPDKSGLPSDRFSAERTGGSVSTLTIQRTQQEDSAVYLCASSFLAYGIISTDTQYFGPGTRLTVL.

This clone occurred once. V usage is TRBV4-1 and J usage is TRBJ2-4; D assignment may be TRBD1 or TRBD2 (5 bases each). V was pared by 4 bases and J by 2 bases, with 18 bases between. The CDR3 totals 17 residues. Germline V gene sequence: CDR1 MGHRA, CDR2 YSYEKL. The CDR3 bases are TGCGCCAGCAGCCCAGAGATGGGGCTCGGGACCAAAAACATTCAGTACTTC. It codes for CASSPEMGLGTKNIQYF.

The chain links TRBV3-1 (or the pseudogene TRBV3-2) to TRBJ1-4; 7 nucleotides line up with TRBD1. The length of the CDR3 is 15 residues. Germline CDR1 is LGHDT and CDR2 is YNNKEL (reference sequence). The V and J ends lost 4 bases and 7 bases, in that order; junction bases with no gene match: 9. CDR3 nucleotide sequence: TGTGCCAGCAGCCGCAACCGGGACAGACTTGAAAAACTGTTTTTT. Translated, it gives CASSRNRDRLEKLFF.

V gene TRBV29-1 combines with J gene TRBJ1-5; D is uncertain. The CDR3 sequence is 12 residues long. Germline V gene sequence: CDR1 SQVTM, CDR2 ANQGSEA. V was pared by 6 bases and J by 4 bases, with 10 bases between. CDR3 loop: CSVLDGNQPQHF. CDR3 sequence (DNA): TGCAGCGTGTTGGACGGGAATCAGCCCCAGCATTTT. Based on the CDR3 plus reference TRBV29-1 and TRBJ1-5, the full variable domain is SAVISQKPSRDICQRGTSLTIQCQVDSQVTMMFWYRQQPGQSLTLIATANQGSEATYESGFVIDKFPISRPNLTFSTLTVSNMSPEDSSIYLCSVLDGNQPQHFGDGTRLSIL.

This chain links TRBV2 with TRBJ2-7; weak D call: TRBD2 (7 bases). This CDR3 has 13 amino acids. The germline V gene has CDR1 SNHLY and CDR2 FYNNEI. The V end lost 6 bases, the J end lost 6 bases, and 15 bases lay between the germline ends. CDR3 protein: CASREGGYGEQYF. The CDR3 DNA reads TGTGCCAGCAGGGAGGGGGGGTACGGCGAGCAGTACTTC.

The CDR3 DNA follows: TGCGCCAGCAGCCAAGAAACCGGGGAGCTGTTTTTT. This encodes CASSQETGELFF. This chain links TRBV4-1 with TRBJ2-2; D ambiguous. Germline V gene lookup returns CDR1 MGHRA and CDR2 YSYEKL. CDR3 length equals 12 residues. V was cut by 0 bases and J by 5 bases, with 1 base left in between.

V gene TRBV3-1 (or the pseudogene TRBV3-2) combines with J gene TRBJ1-1; D is unresolved. V lost 3 bases, J lost 4 bases, and 9 bases lay in between. The CDR3 totals 13 residues. Germline V gene sequence: CDR1 LGHDT, CDR2 YNNKEL (reference sequence). This chain's CDR3 is CASSHGESTEAFF. The CDR3, as DNA: TGTGCCAGCAGCCACGGAGAATCCACTGAAGCTTTCTTT.

This chain links TRBV15 with TRBJ1-2; D is uncertain. V lost 3 bases and J 8 bases, leaving 25 bases between the germline ends. Germline CDR1 reads LNHNV; CDR2 reads YYDKDF (reference sequence). The CDR3 length is 17 residues. DNA of the CDR3: TGTGCCACCAGCAGCGAACCGGCAGCTCAACTAGGTTACGGCTACACCTTC. Protein: CATSSEPAAQLGYGYTF. Full variable domain (outside the CDR3, taken from reference TRBV15 and TRBJ1-2): DAMVIQNPRYQVTQFGKPVTLSCSQTLNHNVMYWYQQKSSQAPKLLFHYYDKDFNNEADTPDNFQSRRPNTSFCFLDIRSPGLGDTAMYLCATSSEPAAQLGYGYTFGSGTRLTVV.

A remark on this clone: Other DNA sequences in this specimen translate into the identical CDR3. The chain employs TRBV18 and TRBJ2-3; D remains unclear. There are 15 residues in the CDR3. Germline values: CDR1 KGHSH, CDR2 LQKENI. Trimming took 2 bases from V and 0 from J, leaving 9 bases between them. The CDR3 protein is CASSPRTVSTDTQYF. DNA of the CDR3: TGTGCCAGCTCACCAAGGACGGTTAGCACAGATACGCAGTATTTT.

For the CDR3, the DNA is TGTGCCAGCAGGGGGGTTACAGGAAACACCATATATTTT. Protein: CASRGVTGNTIYF. The chain recombines TRBV6-5 with TRBJ1-3; possible D gene TRBD1, 5 bases. Deletions cut 6 bases from V and 4 bases from J, with 10 bases between. The CDR3 is 13 residues long. Germline lookup yields CDR1 MNHEY and CDR2 SVGAGI.

The rearrangement links TRBV9 to TRBJ1-1, with 7 bases aligning to TRBD1. CDR3 size: 15 residues. Germline-derived CDR1 and CDR2 are SGDLS and YYNGEE. V shed 4 bases, J shed 0 bases, and the junction held 6 bases outside the gene matches. CDR3 in amino acids: CASSPQGQMNTEAFF. In DNA, the CDR3 is TGTGCCAGCAGCCCGCAGGGACAGATGAACACTGAAGCTTTCTTT.